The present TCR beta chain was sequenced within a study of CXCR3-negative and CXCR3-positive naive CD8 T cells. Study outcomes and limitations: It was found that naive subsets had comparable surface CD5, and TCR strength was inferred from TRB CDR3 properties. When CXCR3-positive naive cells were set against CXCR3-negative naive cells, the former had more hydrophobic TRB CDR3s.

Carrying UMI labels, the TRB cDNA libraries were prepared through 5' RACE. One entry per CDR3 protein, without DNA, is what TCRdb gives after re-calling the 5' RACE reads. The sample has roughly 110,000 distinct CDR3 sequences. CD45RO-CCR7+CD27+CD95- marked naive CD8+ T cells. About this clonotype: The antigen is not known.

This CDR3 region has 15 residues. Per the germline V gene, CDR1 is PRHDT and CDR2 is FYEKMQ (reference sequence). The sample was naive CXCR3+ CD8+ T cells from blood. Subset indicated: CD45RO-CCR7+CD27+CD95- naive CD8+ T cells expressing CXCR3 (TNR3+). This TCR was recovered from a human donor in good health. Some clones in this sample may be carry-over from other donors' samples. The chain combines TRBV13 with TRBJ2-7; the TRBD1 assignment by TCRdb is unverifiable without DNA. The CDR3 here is CASAGAGTGDYEQYF. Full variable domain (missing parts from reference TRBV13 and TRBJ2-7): AAGVIQSPRHLIKEKRETATLKCYPIPRHDTVYWYQQGPGQDPQFLISFYEKMQSDKGSIPDRFSAQQFSDYHSELNMSSLELGDSALYFCASAGAGTGDYEQYFGPGTRLTVT.